The source of this T cell receptor (beta chain) is a study of CD8 T cells in Susac syndrome. Notes on the study in general: Individuals included in the TCR sequencing and HLA analysis were acknowledged by the study to be relatively few in number.

Sequencing of TCR beta drew on CD8+ and CD4+ T cells from blood. Negative isolation was applied to CD8+ and CD4+ T cells, and FACS enrichment was applied to TEMRA cells. Random hexamers were used to reverse transcribe the RNA input (roughly 0.5 to 1 ug). Across 54 Vbeta and 13 Jbeta, immunoSEQ multiplex PCR amplified TCR beta CDR3. A single record per CDR3 protein comes from TCRdb applying MiXCR to the immunoSEQ multiplex PCR reads. In the table there are about 300,000 distinct CDR3 sequences, approximately 90% of which are singletons. Details on this clonotype: Its specificity is unknown.

The CDR3 spans 16 residues. The germline V gene has CDR1 SGHNT and CDR2 YYREEE (reference sequence). The ends were cut back, 3 bases at V and 2 bases at J, with 15 bases in the middle. This receptor was taken from a human donor with multiple sclerosis. The rearrangement joins TRBV5-4 to TRBJ1-5; TRBD1 might be the D (5 bases). What was sequenced was CD8+ T cells from PBMCs. The CDR3 loop is CASSYRGPRGNQPQHF. As DNA, the CDR3 is TGTGCCAGCAGCTACCGGGGACCCAGAGGCAATCAGCCCCAGCATTTT. Supplemented by reference TRBV5-4 and TRBJ1-5, the full variable domain reads ETGVTQSPTHLIKTRGQQVTLRCSSQSGHNTVSWYQQALGQGPQFIFQYYREEENGRGNFPPRFSGLQFPNYSSELNVNALELDDSALYLCASSYRGPRGNQPQHFGDGTRLSIL.